These 21 T cell receptor beta chains were sequenced from one sample in a study of OX40 agonist ivuxolimab in advanced cancers. Only in-frame clones appear in the TCRdb table, and some are missing; sequencing was by immunoSEQ multiplex PCR. This sample has 90,000 to 130,000 clones; roughly 89% occur once, and the top ten carry about 0.28%. Here the sequenced sample was CD4+ or CD8+ T cells sorted from blood, taken in a trial of the OX40 agonist ivuxolimab. These receptor sequences come from an adult with an advanced solid tumor such as melanoma, head and neck, liver or kidney cancer.

J is TRBJ2-2 and V is TRBV14; D not resolved. Germline V gives CDR1 SGHDN, CDR2 FVKESK. Trimming cost V 4 bases and J 2 bases, with 8 bases left between them. The CDR3 extends over 14 amino acids. CDR3 sequence (DNA): TGTGCCAGCAGCCGTCAAATTAACACCGGGGAGCTGTTTTTT. This translates into CASSRQINTGELFF.

J is TRBJ1-4 and V is TRBV7-3; D remains unclear. CDR1 is SGHTA and CDR2 is FQGTGA in the germline V gene. Trimming shortened V by 2 bases and J by 8 bases, and 15 bases separated the two germline ends. The CDR3 spans 15 residues. In DNA form, the CDR3 reads TGTGCCAGCAGCTTAGGGCCGGGTGAAAACGAAAAACTGTTTTTT. It translates to CASSLGPGENEKLFF.

The V call is TRBV27, the J call TRBJ1-5; D is unresolved. CDR3 length: 16 amino acids. V shed 6 bases and J shed 0 bases, with 15 bases lying between them. Germline V gene data show CDR1 as MNHEY and CDR2 as SMNVEV (reference sequence). The CDR3 loop is CASSPVAGNSNQPQHF. Here the CDR3 DNA reads TGTGCCAGCAGCCCAGTCGCAGGAAATAGCAATCAGCCCCAGCATTTT.

V gene TRBV5-4 combines with J gene TRBJ2-7, with D unclear. The V end lost 1 base, the J end lost 3 bases, and 5 bases lay between the germline ends. Looked up from germline, CDR1 is SGHNT and CDR2 is YYREEE (reference sequence). The CDR3 runs to 12 residues. The CDR3 nucleotides are TGTGCCAGCAGCTTGATGAACTACGAGCAGTACTTC. It codes for CASSLMNYEQYF.

This sequence joins TRBV7-9 and TRBJ2-1; TRBD2 might be the D (5 bases). Germline V lookup: CDR1 SEHNR, CDR2 FQNEAQ (reference sequence). This CDR3 is built from 13 residues. V shed 5 bases and J shed 10 bases, with 15 bases lying between them. CDR3 sequence (DNA): TGTGCCAGCAGCCAAGAGGAGGTGACAGAGCAGTTCTTC. This codes for CASSQEEVTEQFF.

V gene TRBV10-2 combines with J gene TRBJ2-5; 8 nucleotides agree with TRBD1. V shed 5 bases, J shed 1 base, and the junction held 6 bases outside the gene matches. The CDR3 runs 15 residues. Germline V gene lookup returns CDR1 WSHSY and CDR2 SAAADI. CDR3 protein: CASSPWTGIQETQYF. The DNA of the CDR3 is TGCGCCAGCAGTCCCTGGACAGGGATCCAAGAGACCCAGTACTTC.

The genes are TRBV15 and TRBJ2-7; TRBD1 or TRBD2 may be the D gene (5 bases each). Germline lookup yields CDR1 LNHNV and CDR2 YYDKDF (reference sequence). With 5 bases removed from V and 5 bases from J, the gap between germline ends came to 13 bases. CDR3 size: 13 residues. The CDR3 is CATSAVRDHEQYF. As DNA, the CDR3 is TGTGCCACCAGCGCTGTCAGGGACCACGAGCAGTACTTC.

The rearrangement joins TRBV7-8 to TRBJ1-6; D not resolved. Germline V gene sequence: CDR1 SGHVS, CDR2 FQNEAQ. The CDR3 is made up of 15 amino acids. Trimming left V 2 bases short and J 10 bases short, with 15 bases between. The CDR3 loop is CASSLPLGEYSPLHF. The CDR3 DNA follows: TGTGCCAGCAGCTTACCGTTAGGAGAATACTCACCCCTCCACTTT.

The chain is built from TRBV29-1 and TRBJ1-4; tentative D call: TRBD1 (5 bases). V was pared by 3 bases and J by 6 bases, with 5 bases between. The CDR3 runs to 11 residues. Germline V gene sequence: CDR1 SQVTM, CDR2 ANQGSEA. In DNA form, the CDR3 reads TGCAGCGTTGACAGGGATGAAAAACTGTTTTTT. It codes for CSVDRDEKLFF.

This chain uses TRBV5-1 with TRBJ1-3; D not certain. This CDR3 contains 16 residues. From germline, CDR1 is SGHRS and CDR2 YFSETQ. The V end was cut by 4 bases, the J end by 3 bases, with 17 bases between. The CDR3: CASSPTTGYSGNTIYF. The DNA of the CDR3 is TGCGCCAGCAGCCCGACGACTGGGTATAGTGGAAACACCATATATTTT.

This chain links TRBV11-3 with TRBJ2-3; no firm D call. V was shortened by 0 bases and J by 6 bases, with 7 bases between the two germline ends. This CDR3 has 13 amino acids. CDR1 is SGHNT, CDR2 YENEEA, per germline. DNA of the CDR3: TGTGCCAGCAGCTTAGATATCAGGGATACGCAGTATTTT. It codes for CASSLDIRDTQYF.

This chain links TRBV11-2 with TRBJ1-1, with D uncertain. Trimming removed 0 bases at V and 3 bases at J, with 5 bases between. CDR3 length: 13 amino acids. Germline CDR1 and CDR2: SGHAT and FQNNGV. The CDR3 here is CASSLEADTEAFF. CDR3 nucleotides: TGTGCCAGCAGCTTAGAGGCAGACACTGAAGCTTTCTTT.

This chain joins TRBV6-5 and TRBJ2-7; 9 positions match TRBD1. CDR3 length equals 15 residues. From germline, CDR1 is MNHEY and CDR2 SVGAGI. The V segment lost 0 bases and the J segment 4 bases; nucleotides outside the gene matches: 4. The chain's CDR3 is CASSYSSGQGYEQYF. The CDR3 nucleotides read TGTGCCAGCAGTTACTCGTCGGGACAGGGTTACGAGCAGTACTTC.

This clone has a handful of counts. The same CDR3 arises from other DNA sequences in this sample as well. The chain carries TRBV7-2 and TRBJ1-1, with D maybe TRBD1 (6 bases). The CDR3 is 13 amino acids. Germline CDR1 and CDR2: SGHTA and FQGNSA. V was trimmed by 2 bases and J by 3 bases, leaving 7 bases between them. The CDR3 nucleotides are TGTGCCAGCAGCTTACAGGGGTACACTGAAGCTTTCTTT. Translated: CASSLQGYTEAFF.

The chain recombines TRBV30 with TRBJ2-1, with TRBD2 identical over 7 bases. Losses at the gene ends were 0 bases for V and 4 bases for J; bases not matched to a gene: 6. This CDR3 comprises 15 residues. Germline assignment: CDR1 GTSNPN and CDR2 SVGIG (reference sequence). This CDR3 reads CAWSVLAPPYNEQFF. The CDR3 DNA reads TGTGCCTGGAGTGTACTAGCGCCTCCTTACAATGAGCAGTTCTTC.

This rearrangement joins TRBV7-2 to TRBJ1-5, with D possibly matching TRBD1 (5 bases). The length of the CDR3 is 14 residues. CDR1 is SGHTA and CDR2 is FQGNSA in the germline V gene. Trimming left V 5 bases short and J 4 bases short, with 12 bases between. CDR3 protein: CASSAGTFNQPQHF. The CDR3, as DNA: TGTGCCAGCAGCGCCGGGACCTTTAATCAGCCCCAGCATTTT. Combining the CDR3 with reference TRBV7-2 and TRBJ1-5 gives the whole variable domain GAGVSQSPSNKVTEKGKDVELRCDPISGHTALYWYRQSLGQGLEFLIYFQGNSAPDKSGLPSDRFSAERTGGSVSTLTIQRTQQEDSAVYLCASSAGTFNQPQHFGDGTRLSIL.

This clone was observed a single time. The rearrangement links TRBV5-1 to TRBJ2-7, with 9 bases aligning to TRBD1. The CDR3 runs to 14 residues. V trimming: 6 bases; J trimming: 5 bases; junction bases outside the gene matches: 9. The germline V gene encodes CDR1 SGHRS and CDR2 YFSETQ. The CDR3: CASTRGQGRDEQYF. The CDR3 nucleotides are TGCGCCAGCACCAGGGGACAGGGAAGAGACGAGCAGTACTTC.

This chain links TRBV9 with TRBJ1-5, with no clear D. The germline gives CDR1 SGDLS, CDR2 YYNGEE. V was clipped by 4 bases and J by 3 bases, with 14 bases between them. The CDR3 contains 15 residues. Written as DNA, the CDR3 is TGTGCCAGCAGCCCATCCCCCGGGAACAATCAGCCCCAGCATTTT. Protein sequence: CASSPSPGNNQPQHF.

This chain uses TRBV14 with TRBJ1-2; 7 bases match TRBD1. This CDR3 has 14 amino acids. With 3 bases clipped from V and 8 bases from J, the junction kept 9 bases outside the gene matches. The germline V gene has CDR1 SGHDN and CDR2 FVKESK. The CDR3 protein is CASSHGTALGGYTF. CDR3 coding DNA: TGTGCCAGCAGCCACGGGACAGCACTTGGCGGCTACACCTTC. The full variable domain, completed using reference TRBV14 and TRBJ1-2, is EAGVTQFPSHSVIEKGQTVTLRCDPISGHDNLYWYRRVMGKEIKFLLHFVKESKQDESGMPNNRFLAERTGGTYSTLKVQPAELEDSGVYFCASSHGTALGGYTFGSGTRLTVV.

The chain employs TRBV2 and TRBJ2-1, with D unresolved. CDR1 is SNHLY, CDR2 FYNNEI, per germline. The V end lost 0 bases, the J end lost 15 bases, and 15 bases lay between the germline ends. The CDR3 contains 13 residues. CDR3 loop: CASSEAAHTYGFF. CDR3 sequence (DNA): TGTGCCAGCAGTGAAGCGGCCCATACGTACGGGTTCTTC.

The genes are TRBV6-5 and TRBJ2-1; 9 bases are a match to TRBD1. CDR1 is MNHEY, CDR2 SVGAGI, per germline. V gave up 6 bases and J gave up 4 bases; unmatched junction bases: 7. The CDR3 runs to 15 residues. CDR3 region: CASRRQGVRYNEQFF. As DNA, the CDR3 is TGTGCCAGCAGGAGACAGGGGGTTCGGTACAATGAGCAGTTCTTC.